This entry describes one T cell receptor beta chain. These data belong to a study of blood T cell repertoires in COVID-19. Method: immunoSEQ multiplex PCR; TCRdb's copy keeps in-frame clones and lacks some. The sample yields about 160,000 clones, 82% seen once. The sequence was obtained from a man in his sixties who had recovered from COVID-19. Sequencing was done on a sample of PBMCs or T cells enriched from blood (not recorded which).

The CDR3 loop reads CASSSTLPAPGHHTEAFF. The CDR3 DNA reads as TGTGCCAGCAGCTCAACCCTACCAGCCCCGGGACATCACACTGAAGCTTTCTTT. The chain uses TRBV7-9 and TRBJ1-1, with D possibly being TRBD1 (6 bases). The length of the CDR3 is 18 residues. Trimming left V 4 bases short and J 3 bases short, with 24 bases between. Looked up from germline, CDR1 is SEHNR and CDR2 is FQNEAQ (reference sequence).